This T cell receptor beta chain stems from a study of OX40 agonist ivuxolimab in advanced cancers. Study as a whole: Averaging roughly 60 years in age, with a range of roughly 20 to 80, the cohort was about 83% male. Enrollees could have had prior anti-PD-1, anti-PD-L1 or anti-CTLA-4 therapy, which 35% to 40% had received. Notes on the study in general: At 0.1 to 3.0 mg/kg, clonal expansion of CD4+ and CD8+ blood T cells had occurred by week 6.

The CDR3 is 14 residues long. CDR1 and CDR2 (germline): MNHEY, SVGAGI. Deletions cut 4 bases from V and 5 bases from J, with 14 bases between. This clone was counted a few times. Its antigen is undetermined. Data came from immunoSEQ multiplex PCR; TCRdb stores just in-frame clones and leaves some out. The sample has approximately 50,000 clones; approximately 88% are singletons. This clonotype originated in an adult with an advanced solid tumor such as melanoma, head and neck, liver or kidney cancer. The starting material was CD4+ or CD8+ T cells sorted from blood, obtained in a trial of the OX40 agonist ivuxolimab. The chain carries TRBV6-5 and TRBJ2-5, with D possibly being TRBD1 (5 bases). The chain's CDR3 is CASSSPQGWETQYF. The CDR3 nucleotides are TGTGCCAGCAGTTCCCCCCAGGGTTGGGAGACCCAGTACTTC.